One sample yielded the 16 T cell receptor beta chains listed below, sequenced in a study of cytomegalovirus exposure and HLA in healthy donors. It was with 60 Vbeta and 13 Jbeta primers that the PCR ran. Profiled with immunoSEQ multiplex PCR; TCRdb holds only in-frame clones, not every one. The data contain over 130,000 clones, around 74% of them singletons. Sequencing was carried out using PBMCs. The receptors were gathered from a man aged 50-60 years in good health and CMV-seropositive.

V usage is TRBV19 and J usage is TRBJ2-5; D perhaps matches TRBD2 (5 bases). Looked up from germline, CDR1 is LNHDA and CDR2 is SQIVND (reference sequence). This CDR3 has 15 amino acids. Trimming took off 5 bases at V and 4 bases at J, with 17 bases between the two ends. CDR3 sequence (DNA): TGTGCCAGTAGTTCCTTTTGGGGAGAGCGAGAGACCCAGTACTTC. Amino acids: CASSSFWGERETQYF.

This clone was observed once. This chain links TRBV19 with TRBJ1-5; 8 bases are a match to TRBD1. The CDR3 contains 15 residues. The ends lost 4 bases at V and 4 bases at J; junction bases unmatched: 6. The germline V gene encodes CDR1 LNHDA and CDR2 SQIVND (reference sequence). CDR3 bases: TGTGCCAGTAGTAGAAACAGGGGGGGAAATCAGCCCCAGCATTTT. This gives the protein CASSRNRGGNQPQHF.

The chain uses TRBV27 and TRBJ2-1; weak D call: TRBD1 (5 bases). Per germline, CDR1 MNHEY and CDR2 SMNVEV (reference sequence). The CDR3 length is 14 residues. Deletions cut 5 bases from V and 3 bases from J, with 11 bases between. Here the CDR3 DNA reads TGTGCCAGCAGTCCAACCGACAGCTACAATGAGCAGTTCTTC. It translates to CASSPTDSYNEQFF.

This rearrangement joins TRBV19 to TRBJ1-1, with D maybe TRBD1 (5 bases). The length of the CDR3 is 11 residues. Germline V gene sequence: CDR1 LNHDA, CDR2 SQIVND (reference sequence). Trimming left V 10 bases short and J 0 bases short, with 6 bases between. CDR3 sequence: CATGMNTEAFF. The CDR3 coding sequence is TGTGCCACAGGGATGAACACTGAAGCTTTCTTT.

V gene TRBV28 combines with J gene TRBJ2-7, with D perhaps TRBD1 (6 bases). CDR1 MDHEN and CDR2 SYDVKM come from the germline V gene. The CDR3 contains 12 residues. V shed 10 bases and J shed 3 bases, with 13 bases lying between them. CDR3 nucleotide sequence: TGTGCCACCGACAGGAGAAACTACGAGCAGTACTTC. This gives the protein CATDRRNYEQYF.

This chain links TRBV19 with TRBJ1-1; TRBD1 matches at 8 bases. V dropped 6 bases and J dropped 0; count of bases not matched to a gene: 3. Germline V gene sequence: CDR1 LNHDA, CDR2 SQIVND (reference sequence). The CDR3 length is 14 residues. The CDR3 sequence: CASRRDRMNTEAFF. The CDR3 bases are TGTGCCAGTAGGAGGGACAGGATGAACACTGAAGCTTTCTTT.

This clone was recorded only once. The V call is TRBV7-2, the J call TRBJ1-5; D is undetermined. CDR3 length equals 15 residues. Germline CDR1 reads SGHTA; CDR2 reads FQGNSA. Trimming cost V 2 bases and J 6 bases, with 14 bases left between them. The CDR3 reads CASSLSEQLGQPQHF. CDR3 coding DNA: TGTGCCAGCAGCTTAAGTGAACAGCTGGGTCAGCCCCAGCATTTT. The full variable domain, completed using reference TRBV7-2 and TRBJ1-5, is GAGVSQSPSNKVTEKGKDVELRCDPISGHTALYWYRQSLGQGLEFLIYFQGNSAPDKSGLPSDRFSAERTGGSVSTLTIQRTQQEDSAVYLCASSLSEQLGQPQHFGDGTRLSIL.

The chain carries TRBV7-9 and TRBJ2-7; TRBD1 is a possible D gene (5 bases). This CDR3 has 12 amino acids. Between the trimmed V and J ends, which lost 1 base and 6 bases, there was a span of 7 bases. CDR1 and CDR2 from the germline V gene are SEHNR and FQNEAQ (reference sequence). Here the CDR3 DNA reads TGTGCCAGCAGCTTAGATAGGGGCGAGCAGTACTTC. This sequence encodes CASSLDRGEQYF.

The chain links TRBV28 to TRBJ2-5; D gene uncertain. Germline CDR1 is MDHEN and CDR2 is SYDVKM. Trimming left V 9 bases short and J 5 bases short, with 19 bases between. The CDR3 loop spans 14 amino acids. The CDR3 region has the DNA TGTGCCAGTTTTGCAAAGACTCGCCGGGAGACCCAGTACTTC. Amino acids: CASFAKTRRETQYF.

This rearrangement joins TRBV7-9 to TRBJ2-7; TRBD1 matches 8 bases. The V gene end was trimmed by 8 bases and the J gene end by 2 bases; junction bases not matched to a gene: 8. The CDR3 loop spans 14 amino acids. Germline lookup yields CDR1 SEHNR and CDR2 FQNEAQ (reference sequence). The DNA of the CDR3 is TGTGCCAGCCAAGGCCCAGGGGGCCCCTACGAGCAGTACTTC. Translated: CASQGPGGPYEQYF.

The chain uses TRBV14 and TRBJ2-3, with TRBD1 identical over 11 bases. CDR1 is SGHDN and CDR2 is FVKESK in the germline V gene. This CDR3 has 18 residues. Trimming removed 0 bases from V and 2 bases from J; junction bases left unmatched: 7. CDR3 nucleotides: TGTGCCAGCAGCCAAGATGGGACAGGGGGTTTGATCACAGATACGCAGTATTTT. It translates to CASSQDGTGGLITDTQYF.

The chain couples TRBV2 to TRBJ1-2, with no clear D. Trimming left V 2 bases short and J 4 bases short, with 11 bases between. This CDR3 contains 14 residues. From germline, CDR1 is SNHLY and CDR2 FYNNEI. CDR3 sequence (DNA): TGTGCCAGCAGTGAAAGGACGGGGTTCTATGGCTACACCTTC. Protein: CASSERTGFYGYTF. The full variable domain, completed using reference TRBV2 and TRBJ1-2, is EPEVTQTPSHQVTQMGQEVILRCVPISNHLYFYWYRQILGQKVEFLVSFYNNEISEKSEIFDDQFSVERPDGSNFTLKIRSTKLEDSAMYFCASSERTGFYGYTFGSGTRLTVV.

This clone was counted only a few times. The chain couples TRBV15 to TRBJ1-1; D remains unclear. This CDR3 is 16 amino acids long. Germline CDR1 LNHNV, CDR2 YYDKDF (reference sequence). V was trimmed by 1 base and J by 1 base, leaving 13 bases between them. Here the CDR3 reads CATSRGTGKQNTEAFF. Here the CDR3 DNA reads TGTGCCACCAGCAGAGGTACGGGGAAGCAGAACACTGAAGCTTTCTTT.

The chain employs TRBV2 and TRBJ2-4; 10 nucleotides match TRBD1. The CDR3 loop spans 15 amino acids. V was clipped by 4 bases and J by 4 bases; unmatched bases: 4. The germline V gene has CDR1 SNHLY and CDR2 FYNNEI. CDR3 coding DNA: TGTGCCAGCAGTGTGAGGGGACAGGGGAAAAACATTCAGTACTTC. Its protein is CASSVRGQGKNIQYF. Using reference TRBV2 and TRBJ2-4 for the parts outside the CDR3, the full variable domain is EPEVTQTPSHQVTQMGQEVILRCVPISNHLYFYWYRQILGQKVEFLVSFYNNEISEKSEIFDDQFSVERPDGSNFTLKIRSTKLEDSAMYFCASSVRGQGKNIQYFGAGTRLSVL.

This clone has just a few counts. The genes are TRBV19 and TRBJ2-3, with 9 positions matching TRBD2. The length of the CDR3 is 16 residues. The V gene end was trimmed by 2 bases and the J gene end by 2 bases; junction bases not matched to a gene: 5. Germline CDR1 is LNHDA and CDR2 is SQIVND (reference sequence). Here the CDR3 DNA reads TGTGCCAGTAGTATACGGCTAGCGGGAAACACAGATACGCAGTATTTT. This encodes CASSIRLAGNTDTQYF.

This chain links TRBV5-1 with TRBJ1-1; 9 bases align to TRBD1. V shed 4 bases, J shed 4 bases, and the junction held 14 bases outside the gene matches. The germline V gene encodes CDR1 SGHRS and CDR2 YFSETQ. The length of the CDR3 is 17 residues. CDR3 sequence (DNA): TGCGCCAGCAGCGCCCGGGACAGGGCCATTGGTAGCACTGAAGCTTTCTTT. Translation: CASSARDRAIGSTEAFF.